This TCR beta chain stems from a study of T-cell reconstitution after alpha-beta-depleted transplantation in children. This clonotype has a handful of counts. Unique molecular identifiers tagged the TCRbeta library. TCRdb processed the PCR reads anew with MiXCR; each CDR3 protein has one entry. The sample lists fewer than 750,000 distinct CDR3 sequences, about 21% seen once, with roughly 14% in the top ten. V was clipped by 0 bases and J by 10 bases, with 21 bases between them. Looked up from germline, CDR1 is DFQATT and CDR2 is SNEGSKA (reference sequence). The CDR3 extends over 15 amino acids. The rearrangement uses TRBV20-1 and TRBJ1-2; perhaps TRBD1 as D (6 bases). This sequence originates from a boy younger than two who had a stem cell transplant for acute myeloid leukemia, so the T cells may come from the graft donor. This specimen consisted of PBMCs, mostly from graft donor cells, obtained 360 days after TCRalphabeta/CD19-depleted stem cell transplant. The CDR3 sequence is CSAREPEQGGRDYTF. Here the CDR3 DNA reads TGCAGTGCTAGAGAACCCGAACAGGGCGGAAGAGACTACACCTTC.